One and the same sample provided the 31 T cell receptor beta chains below, sequenced in a study of T cells in Graves' hyperthyroidism and ophthalmopathy. Researchers amplified the TCR beta CDR3 regions from RNA transcripts. The HTBI primer set was used in a first-round RT-PCR of the TCR CDR3. One entry per CDR3 protein, called by TCRdb with MiXCR from the multiplex PCR reads. The sample records 550,000 to 600,000 distinct CDR3 sequences, about a sixth being singletons. The sample consisted of blood. All receptors come from a young woman with Graves' hyperthyroidism.

Ten or more counts support this clonotype. CDR3 amino acids: CSALTSGRGRGTDTQYF. The CDR3 nucleotides read TGCAGTGCCCTGACTAGCGGGAGAGGTAGGGGCACAGATACGCAGTATTTT. The chain recombines TRBV20-1 with TRBJ2-3; 12 bases agree with TRBD2. The ends lost 6 bases at V and 1 base at J; junction bases unmatched: 11. Germline-derived CDR1 and CDR2 are DFQATT and SNEGSKA (reference sequence). This CDR3 contains 17 residues.

This clonotype showed up just a few times. The chain is built from TRBV6-1 and TRBJ2-7; 9 positions match TRBD2. With 6 bases clipped from V and 6 bases from J, the junction kept 18 bases outside the gene matches. The CDR3 contains 17 residues. Germline values: CDR1 MNHNS, CDR2 SASEGT. This chain's CDR3 is CASRPQGSGRIPSEQYF. CDR3 sequence (DNA): TGTGCCAGCAGACCCCAGGGGAGCGGGAGGATCCCAAGCGAGCAGTACTTC.

There are many counts of this clonotype. This sequence joins TRBV20-1 and TRBJ1-1; D unclear. The germline gives CDR1 DFQATT, CDR2 SNEGSKA (reference sequence). V lost 0 bases, J lost 5 bases, and 4 bases lay in between. The CDR3 covers 11 residues. CDR3 nucleotide sequence: TGCAGTGCTAGAGAATCGACTGAAGCTTTCTTT. It is translated as CSARESTEAFF.

The J gene is TRBJ2-3, the V gene TRBV2; D is unclear. The CDR3 contains 13 residues. Germline CDR1 SNHLY, CDR2 FYNNEI. V was cut by 6 bases and J by 14 bases, with 21 bases left in between. The DNA for the CDR3 is TGTGCCAGCAGCGGGTCAGTCAGACTCCCCTCGTATTTT. Translated, it gives CASSGSVRLPSYF.

The chain employs TRBV27 and TRBJ2-6; no clear D. The CDR3 covers 17 residues. Trimming took 7 bases from V and 0 from J, leaving 16 bases between them. CDR1 and CDR2 (germline): MNHEY, SMNVEV (reference sequence). CDR3 nucleotide sequence: TGTGCCAGCACGTCTTCGAGCGACCCCTCTGGGGCCAACGTCCTGACTTTC. Translating gives CASTSSSDPSGANVLTF.

This sequence joins TRBV4-3 and TRBJ2-1; possible D gene TRBD2, 5 bases. V was cut by 1 base and J by 2 bases, with 12 bases left in between. The CDR3 length is 16 residues. CDR1 is LGHNA and CDR2 is YSLEER in the germline V gene. CDR3 protein: CASSQGNSAAYNEQFF. Written as DNA, the CDR3 is TGCGCCAGCAGCCAAGGGAATAGCGCGGCCTACAATGAGCAGTTCTTC.

A few counts support this clonotype. The V and J genes are TRBV18 and TRBJ2-7, with D possibly TRBD2 on 5 matching bases. The germline V gene encodes CDR1 KGHSH and CDR2 LQKENI. The V end lost 4 bases, the J end lost 3 bases, and 13 bases lay between the germline ends. The CDR3 runs 14 residues. CDR3 protein: CASSLLFEGYEQYF. CDR3 in DNA: TGTGCCAGCTCACTCCTCTTTGAGGGCTACGAGCAGTACTTC.

The CDR3 protein is CASTGHPLAQHF. DNA for the CDR3: TGTGCCAGCACGGGACACCCTTTAGCCCAGCATTTT. The chain has TRBV25-1 and TRBJ1-5; possible D gene TRBD1, 6 bases. Deletions cut 7 bases from V and 11 bases from J, with 15 bases between. The CDR3 covers 12 residues. Germline CDR1 is MGHDK and CDR2 is SYGVNS.

This clonotype was observed at least ten times. The chain combines TRBV27 with TRBJ2-4, with D tentatively TRBD1 or TRBD2 (5 bases each). The CDR3 has 17 amino acids. Trimming pared 6 bases from V and 0 bases from J, leaving 18 bases between. Germline V gives CDR1 MNHEY, CDR2 SMNVEV (reference sequence). CDR3 coding DNA: TGTGCCAGCAGACCCCGGGACGGACAACTAGCCAAAAACATTCAGTACTTC. Its translation: CASRPRDGQLAKNIQYF.

CDR3 protein: CATSRGDEEEEQYF. The CDR3 coding sequence is TGTGCCACCAGCAGAGGGGACGAAGAAGAGGAGCAGTACTTC. The chain employs TRBV15 and TRBJ2-7; possibly TRBD1 or TRBD2 for D (5 bases each). The germline V gene encodes CDR1 LNHNV and CDR2 YYDKDF (reference sequence). The V end lost 1 base, the J end lost 7 bases, and 14 bases lay between the germline ends. This CDR3 is built from 14 residues.

A few counts support this clonotype. The rearrangement links TRBV6-1 to TRBJ1-6; 9 bases map to TRBD1. There are 15 residues in the CDR3. Germline-derived CDR1 and CDR2 are MNHNS and SASEGT. The V gene end was trimmed by 8 bases and the J gene end by 11 bases; junction bases not matched to a gene: 13. The CDR3 nucleotides read TGTGCCAGCGCCCGGACAGGGGAGATTTTAACACCCCTCCACTTT. This sequence encodes CASARTGEILTPLHF.

The CDR3 loop is CASSLWAGGSIQYF. Written as DNA, the CDR3 is TGTGCCAGCAGCCTGTGGGCGGGGGGAAGCATTCAGTACTTC. The rearrangement joins TRBV5-6 to TRBJ2-4, with TRBD2 matching 8 bases. Trimming removed 4 bases from V and 9 bases from J; junction bases left unmatched: 9. This CDR3 has 14 residues. Looked up from germline, CDR1 is SGHDT and CDR2 is YYEEEE.

This clonotype appeared many times. V is TRBV11-2 and J is TRBJ2-3; D is perhaps TRBD2 (5 bases). The CDR3 length is 14 residues. Germline V gives CDR1 SGHAT, CDR2 FQNNGV. Deletions cut 5 bases from V and 10 bases from J, with 19 bases between. In DNA form, the CDR3 reads TGTGCCAGCAGCCCGGACTCCTGGTCGGGTTCGCAGTATTTT. Translating gives CASSPDSWSGSQYF.

This clonotype was counted ten times or more. The V gene is TRBV7-9, the J gene TRBJ2-7; 8 bases are shared with TRBD1. Germline CDR1 is SEHNR and CDR2 is FQNEAQ (reference sequence). This CDR3 has 18 amino acids. With 2 bases clipped from V and 0 bases from J, the junction kept 12 bases outside the gene matches. This CDR3 reads CASSLPSLGQGDSYEQYF. CDR3 DNA: TGTGCCAGCAGCTTACCGTCCCTAGGACAGGGAGACTCCTACGAGCAGTACTTC.

This clonotype appeared a few times. This rearrangement joins TRBV24-1 to TRBJ2-2, with TRBD2 matching 12 bases. Germline V lookup: CDR1 KGHDR, CDR2 SFDVKD. The CDR3 consists of 17 residues. V was clipped by 2 bases and J by 1 base; unmatched bases: 1. CDR3 sequence reads: CATSDWGLAGNTGELFF. The CDR3 DNA reads TGTGCCACCAGTGATTGGGGACTAGCGGGGAACACCGGGGAGCTGTTTTTT.

The sample holds many counts of this clonotype. This chain connects TRBV12-3 or TRBV12-4 to TRBJ2-5; the match to TRBD2 covers 8 bases. The V segment lost 5 bases and the J segment 3 bases; nucleotides outside the gene matches: 8. This CDR3 contains 15 residues. CDR3 in amino acids: CASSTLLAAKETQYF. The CDR3, as DNA: TGTGCCAGCAGTACTCTACTAGCGGCTAAAGAGACCCAGTACTTC.

In its sample, this clonotype was seen many times. The chain employs TRBV7-2 and TRBJ2-7; 9 bases match TRBD1. Trimming cost V 1 base and J 4 bases; bases outside gene matches: 8. This CDR3 comprises 16 residues. Germline assignment: CDR1 SGHTA and CDR2 FQGNSA. CDR3 loop: CASSLETDRGGYEQYF. Written as DNA, the CDR3 is TGTGCCAGCAGCTTAGAGACGGACAGGGGAGGGTACGAGCAGTACTTC.

The chain uses TRBV27 and TRBJ2-5; no definite D call. This CDR3 has 11 amino acids. Germline CDR1 MNHEY, CDR2 SMNVEV (reference sequence). Trimming removed 10 bases from V and 5 bases from J, with 11 bases in between. This CDR3 is CATLSRETQYF. CDR3 sequence (DNA): TGTGCCACATTGTCGCGGGAGACCCAGTACTTC.

This clonotype showed up many times. The V gene is TRBV2, the J gene TRBJ2-1, with 9 bases that match TRBD2. CDR3 length equals 17 residues. The germline CDR1 and CDR2 sequences are SNHLY and FYNNEI. The V segment lost 3 bases and the J segment 0 bases; nucleotides outside the gene matches: 6. Here the CDR3 reads CASSEWAGGLSYNEQFF. The DNA for the CDR3 is TGTGCCAGCAGTGAGTGGGCGGGAGGGCTCTCCTACAATGAGCAGTTCTTC.

On this clonotype: This clone may be a read error of a much larger clone one base away. V is TRBV6-1 and J is TRBJ2-1; TRBD2 is a possible D gene (6 bases). CDR3 length: 18 residues. CDR1 and CDR2 (germline): MNHNS, SASEGT. V was cut by 6 bases and J by 10 bases, with 31 bases left in between. In nucleotides, the CDR3 is TGTGCCAGCAGCCGAAGCAGGAGTTGGGAAAGGGCAGCGGGCGAGCAGTTCTTC. It is translated as CASSRSRSWERAAGEQFF.

This clonotype was observed a handful of times. The rearrangement links TRBV6-2 or TRBV6-3 to TRBJ1-3; possible D gene TRBD1, 5 bases. Germline CDR1 is MNHEY and CDR2 is SVGEGT. This CDR3 has 14 amino acids. The ends were cut back, 6 bases at V and 1 base at J, with 10 bases in the middle. In DNA, the CDR3 is TGTGCCAGCAGATTTACAGGTTCTGGAAACACCATATATTTT. This codes for CASRFTGSGNTIYF.

J is TRBJ1-1 and V is TRBV3-1, with unresolved D. Trimming shortened V by 3 bases and J by 1 base, and 6 bases separated the two germline ends. CDR3 length: 13 residues. Germline V gene lookup returns CDR1 LGHDT and CDR2 YNNKEL (reference sequence). CDR3 loop: CASSHEGNTEAFF. CDR3 bases: TGTGCCAGCAGCCACGAGGGGAACACTGAAGCTTTCTTT.

Here the CDR3 DNA reads TGCGCCAGCAGCGCCGACAGGACATACACCGGGGAGCTGTTTTTT. Protein: CASSADRTYTGELFF. The V gene is TRBV5-1, the J gene TRBJ2-2, with D maybe TRBD1 (6 bases). Germline V lookup: CDR1 SGHRS, CDR2 YFSETQ. The ends were cut back, 4 bases at V and 3 bases at J, with 13 bases in the middle. The CDR3 length is 15 residues.

There are a few counts of this clonotype. The genes are TRBV2 and TRBJ1-1; D possibly corresponds to TRBD1 (5 bases). Germline lookup yields CDR1 SNHLY and CDR2 FYNNEI. The CDR3 spans 12 residues. V dropped 11 bases and J dropped 0 bases, with 10 bases sitting between them. CDR3 sequence: CAGGFMNTEAFF. The CDR3 region has the DNA TGTGCCGGGGGATTCATGAACACTGAAGCTTTCTTT.

The rearrangement joins TRBV4-2 to TRBJ1-1, with 7 bases aligning to TRBD1. Germline V CDR1 and CDR2: LGHNA, YNFKEQ. The junction had 6 bases not matched to a gene; V was cut back by 1 base and J by 10 bases. The CDR3 loop spans 13 amino acids. CDR3 loop: CASSQVTGFGAFF. The CDR3, as DNA: TGTGCCAGCAGCCAAGTGACAGGGTTCGGAGCTTTCTTT.

There are a few counts of this clonotype. The CDR3: CASSQAPPPTSGSYEQYF. As DNA, the CDR3 is TGTGCCAGCAGCCAAGCTCCGCCACCAACTAGCGGATCCTACGAGCAGTACTTC. V and J are TRBV3-1 and TRBJ2-7; TRBD2 matches at 8 bases. The CDR3 totals 18 residues. Germline CDR1 reads LGHDT; CDR2 reads YNNKEL (reference sequence). V lost 1 base to trimming and J lost 1 base; unmatched junction nucleotides: 12.

This rearrangement joins TRBV10-3 to TRBJ1-5; D gene unclear. The CDR3 loop spans 14 amino acids. V was pared by 5 bases and J by 1 base, with 9 bases between. The germline V gene has CDR1 ENHRY and CDR2 SYGVKD. CDR3 bases: TGTGCCATCAGTTCCGACTTAAGCAATCAGCCCCAGCATTTT. Translating it yields CAISSDLSNQPQHF.

This clonotype was recorded only once. The gene calls are TRBV19 and TRBJ2-1, with TRBD2 identical over 8 bases. This CDR3 is 17 amino acids long. Germline trimming cut 3 bases from V and 9 bases from J; bases unmatched to any gene: 16. In germline, CDR1 is LNHDA, CDR2 SQIVND (reference sequence). This CDR3 is CASSIGIDGTSLPEQFF. The CDR3 DNA is TGTGCCAGTAGTATTGGGATTGATGGGACTAGTCTGCCTGAGCAGTTCTTC.

This clonotype was counted ten times or more. This chain joins TRBV6-1 and TRBJ1-2; TRBD1 aligns across 7 bases. CDR1 and CDR2 (germline): MNHNS, SASEGT. The CDR3 has 15 amino acids. V shed 7 bases, J shed 2 bases, and the junction held 10 bases outside the gene matches. The CDR3 sequence is CASISRDSSNYGYTF. The CDR3 DNA reads as TGTGCCAGCATTAGCCGGGACAGTTCAAACTATGGCTACACCTTC.

Many counts were recorded for this clonotype. V gene TRBV2 combines with J gene TRBJ2-3, with 9 bases fitting TRBD2. The germline V gene has CDR1 SNHLY and CDR2 FYNNEI. This CDR3 has 14 amino acids. V was clipped by 4 bases and J by 4 bases; unmatched bases: 3. The CDR3 region has the DNA TGTGCCAGCAGTGGGAGACTAGCGGCAGATACGCAGTATTTT. It encodes CASSGRLAADTQYF.

The CDR3 DNA reads as TGTGCCAGCAGCCAAGGACTCGGGCGACTCCAAGAGACCCAGTACTTC. Encoded protein: CASSQGLGRLQETQYF. The chain carries TRBV7-2 and TRBJ2-5; D may be TRBD2 (5 bases). From germline, CDR1 is SGHTA and CDR2 FQGNSA. This CDR3 spans 16 amino acids. Trimming shortened V by 5 bases and J by 1 base, and 17 bases separated the two germline ends. Full variable domain (outside the CDR3, taken from reference TRBV7-2 and TRBJ2-5): GAGVSQSPSNKVTEKGKDVELRCDPISGHTALYWYRQSLGQGLEFLIYFQGNSAPDKSGLPSDRFSAERTGGSVSTLTIQRTQQEDSAVYLCASSQGLGRLQETQYFGPGTRLLVL.